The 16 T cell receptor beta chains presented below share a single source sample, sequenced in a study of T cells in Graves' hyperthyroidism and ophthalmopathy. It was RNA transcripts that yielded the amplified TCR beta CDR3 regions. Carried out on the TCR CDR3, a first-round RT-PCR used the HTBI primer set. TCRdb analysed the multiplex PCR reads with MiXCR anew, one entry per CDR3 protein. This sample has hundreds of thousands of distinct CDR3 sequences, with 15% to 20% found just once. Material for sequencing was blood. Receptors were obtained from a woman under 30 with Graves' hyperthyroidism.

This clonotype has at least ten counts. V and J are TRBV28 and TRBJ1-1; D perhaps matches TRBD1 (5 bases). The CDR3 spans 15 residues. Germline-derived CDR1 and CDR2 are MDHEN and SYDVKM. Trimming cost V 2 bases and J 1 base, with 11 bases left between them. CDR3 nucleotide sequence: TGTGCCAGCAGTTTAAGTGGGGCCGGGAACACTGAAGCTTTCTTT. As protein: CASSLSGAGNTEAFF. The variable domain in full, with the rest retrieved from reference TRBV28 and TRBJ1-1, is DVKVTQSSRYLVKRTGEKVFLECVQDMDHENMFWYRQDPGLGLRLIYFSYDVKMKEKGDIPEGYSVSREKKERFSLILESASTNQTSMYLCASSLSGAGNTEAFFGQGTRLTVV.

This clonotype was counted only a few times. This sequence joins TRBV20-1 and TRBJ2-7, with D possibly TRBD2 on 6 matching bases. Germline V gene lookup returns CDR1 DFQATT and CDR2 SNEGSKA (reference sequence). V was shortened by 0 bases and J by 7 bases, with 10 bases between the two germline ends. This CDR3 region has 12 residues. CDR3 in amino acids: CSARDGGREQYF. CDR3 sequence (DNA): TGCAGTGCTAGAGATGGGGGGAGGGAGCAGTACTTC.

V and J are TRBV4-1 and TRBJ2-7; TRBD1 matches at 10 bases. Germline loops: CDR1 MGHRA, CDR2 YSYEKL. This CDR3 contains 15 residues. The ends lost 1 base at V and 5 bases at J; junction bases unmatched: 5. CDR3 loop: CASSQGGTGAHEQYF. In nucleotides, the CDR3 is TGCGCCAGCAGCCAAGGTGGGACAGGGGCCCACGAGCAGTACTTC.

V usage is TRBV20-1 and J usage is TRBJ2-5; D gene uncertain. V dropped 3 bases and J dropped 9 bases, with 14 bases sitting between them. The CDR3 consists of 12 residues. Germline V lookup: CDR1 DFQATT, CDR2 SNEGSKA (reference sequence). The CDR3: CSASAHLMAQYF. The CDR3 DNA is TGCAGTGCTAGCGCCCACTTGATGGCCCAGTACTTC.

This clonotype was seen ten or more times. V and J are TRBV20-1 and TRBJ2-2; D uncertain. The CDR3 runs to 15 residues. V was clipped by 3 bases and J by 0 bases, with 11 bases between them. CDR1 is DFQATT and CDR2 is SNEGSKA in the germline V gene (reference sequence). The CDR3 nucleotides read TGCAGTGCTAGTTTGAGGAGCCCGAACACCGGGGAGCTGTTTTTT. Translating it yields CSASLRSPNTGELFF.

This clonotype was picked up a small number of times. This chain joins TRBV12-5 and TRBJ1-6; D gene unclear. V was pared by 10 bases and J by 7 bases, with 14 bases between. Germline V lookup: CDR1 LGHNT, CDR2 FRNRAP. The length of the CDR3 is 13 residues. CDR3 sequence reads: CATAPGRNSPLHF. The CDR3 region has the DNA TGTGCTACGGCCCCCGGGCGGAATTCACCCCTCCACTTT.

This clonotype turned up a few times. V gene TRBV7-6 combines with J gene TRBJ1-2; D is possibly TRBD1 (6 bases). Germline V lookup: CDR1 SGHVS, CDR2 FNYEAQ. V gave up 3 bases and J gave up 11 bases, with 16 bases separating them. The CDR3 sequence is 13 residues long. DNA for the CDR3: TGTGCCAGCAGCTTGCGACAGGATGGGATGTACACCTTC. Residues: CASSLRQDGMYTF.

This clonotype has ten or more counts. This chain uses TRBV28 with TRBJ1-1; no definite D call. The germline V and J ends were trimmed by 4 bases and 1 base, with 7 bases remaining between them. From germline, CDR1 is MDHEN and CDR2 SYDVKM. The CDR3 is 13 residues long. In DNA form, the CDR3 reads TGTGCCAGCAGTTGGGTGGAGAACACTGAAGCTTTCTTT. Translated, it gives CASSWVENTEAFF.

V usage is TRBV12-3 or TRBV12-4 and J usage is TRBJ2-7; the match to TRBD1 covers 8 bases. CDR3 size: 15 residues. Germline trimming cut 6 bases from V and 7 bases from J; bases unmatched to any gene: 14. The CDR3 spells CASRETGTGLREQYF. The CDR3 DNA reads TGTGCCAGCAGGGAAACCGGGACAGGACTGAGGGAGCAGTACTTC.

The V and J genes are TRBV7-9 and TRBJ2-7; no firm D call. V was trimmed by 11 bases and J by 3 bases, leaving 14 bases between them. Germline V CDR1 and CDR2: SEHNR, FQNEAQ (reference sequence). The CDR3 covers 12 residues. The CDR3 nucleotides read TGTGCCTCGGCAGAAGGGTTCTACGAGCAGTACTTC. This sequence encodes CASAEGFYEQYF.

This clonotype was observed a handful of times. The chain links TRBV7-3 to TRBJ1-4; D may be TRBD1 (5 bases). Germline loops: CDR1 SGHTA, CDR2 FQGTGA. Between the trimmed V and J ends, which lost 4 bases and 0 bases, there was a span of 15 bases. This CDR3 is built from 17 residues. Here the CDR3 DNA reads TGTGCCAGCAGCTCCCTGACAGTTACCCCAACTAATGAAAAACTGTTTTTT. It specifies CASSSLTVTPTNEKLFF.

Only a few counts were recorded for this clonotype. CDR3 in amino acids: CSARDSQGPRFRETQYF. CDR3 DNA sequence: TGCAGTGCTAGAGATTCCCAGGGTCCCAGATTTCGGGAGACCCAGTACTTC. The V gene is TRBV20-1, the J gene TRBJ2-5, with TRBD1 as a possible D gene (5 bases). The V gene's germline CDR1 is DFQATT and CDR2 SNEGSKA (reference sequence). The CDR3 covers 17 residues. Between the trimmed V and J ends, which lost 0 bases and 5 bases, there was a span of 22 bases.

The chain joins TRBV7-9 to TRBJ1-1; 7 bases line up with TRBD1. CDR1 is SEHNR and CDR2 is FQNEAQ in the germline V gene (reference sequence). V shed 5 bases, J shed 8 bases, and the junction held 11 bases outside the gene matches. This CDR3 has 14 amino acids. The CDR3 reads CASSPCTPTGEAFF. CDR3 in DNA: TGTGCCAGCAGCCCATGCACCCCGACAGGGGAAGCTTTCTTT. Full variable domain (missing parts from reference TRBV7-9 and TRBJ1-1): DTGVSQNPRHKITKRGQNVTFRCDPISEHNRLYWYRQTLGQGPEFLTYFQNEAQLEKSRLLSDRFSAERPKGSFSTLEIQRTEQGDSAMYLCASSPCTPTGEAFFGQGTRLTVV.

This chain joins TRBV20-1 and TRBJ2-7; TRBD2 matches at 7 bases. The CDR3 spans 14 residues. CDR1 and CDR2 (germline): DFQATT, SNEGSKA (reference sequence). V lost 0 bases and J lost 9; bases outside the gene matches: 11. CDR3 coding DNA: TGCAGTGCTAGAGATCCGGGACTACCCCACGCGCAGTACTTC. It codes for CSARDPGLPHAQYF.

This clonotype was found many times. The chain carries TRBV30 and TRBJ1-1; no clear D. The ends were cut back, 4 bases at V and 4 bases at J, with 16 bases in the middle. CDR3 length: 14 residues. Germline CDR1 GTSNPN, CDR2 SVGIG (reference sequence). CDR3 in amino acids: CAWTLTGFGTEAFF. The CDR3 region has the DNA TGTGCCTGGACCCTGACGGGATTTGGCACTGAAGCTTTCTTT.

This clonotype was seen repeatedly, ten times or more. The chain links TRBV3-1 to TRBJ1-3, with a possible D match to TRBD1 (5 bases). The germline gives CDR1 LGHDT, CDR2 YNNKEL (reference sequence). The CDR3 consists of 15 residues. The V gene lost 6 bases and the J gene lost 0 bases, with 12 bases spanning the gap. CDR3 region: CASSPQGISGNTIYF. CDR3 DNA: TGTGCCAGCAGTCCTCAGGGTATCTCTGGAAACACCATATATTTT. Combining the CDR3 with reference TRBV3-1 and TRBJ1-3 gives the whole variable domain DTAVSQTPKYLVTQMGNDKSIKCEQNLGHDTMYWYKQDSKKFLKIMFSYNNKELIINETVPNRFSPKSPDKAHLNLHINSLELGDSAVYFCASSPQGISGNTIYFGEGSWLTVV.